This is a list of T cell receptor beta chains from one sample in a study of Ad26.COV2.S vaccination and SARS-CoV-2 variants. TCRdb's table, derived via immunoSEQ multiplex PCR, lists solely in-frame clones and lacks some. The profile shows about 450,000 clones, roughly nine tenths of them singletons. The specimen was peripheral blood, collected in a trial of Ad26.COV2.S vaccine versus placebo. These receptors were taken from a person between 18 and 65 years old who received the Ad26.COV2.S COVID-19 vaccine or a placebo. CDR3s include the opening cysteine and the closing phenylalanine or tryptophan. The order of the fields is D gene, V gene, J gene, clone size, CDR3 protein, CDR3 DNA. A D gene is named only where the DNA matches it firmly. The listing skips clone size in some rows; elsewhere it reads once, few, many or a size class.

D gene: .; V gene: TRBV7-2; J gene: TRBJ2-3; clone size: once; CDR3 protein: CASSRHGASLSTDTQYF; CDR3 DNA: TGTGCCAGCAGCCGTCATGGGGCTAGCCTGAGCACAGATACGCAGTATTTT
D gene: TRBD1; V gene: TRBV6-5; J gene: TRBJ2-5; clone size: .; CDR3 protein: CASRSQGAETQYF; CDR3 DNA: TGTGCCAGCAGGAGCCAGGGGGCAGAGACCCAGTACTTC
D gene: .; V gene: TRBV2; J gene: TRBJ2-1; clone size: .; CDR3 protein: CASSATGYNEQFF; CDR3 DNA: TGTGCCAGCAGCGCTACAGGGTACAATGAGCAGTTCTTC
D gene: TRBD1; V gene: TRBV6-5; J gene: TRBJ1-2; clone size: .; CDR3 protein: CASSYLRTGGIGGYTF; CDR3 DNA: TGTGCCAGCAGTTACCTTCGTACAGGGGGCATCGGTGGCTACACCTTC
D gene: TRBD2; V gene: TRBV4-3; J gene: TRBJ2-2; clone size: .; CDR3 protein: CASSPLETSDNTGELFF; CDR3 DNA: TGCGCCAGCAGCCCCCTCGAGACTAGCGATAACACCGGGGAGCTGTTTTTT
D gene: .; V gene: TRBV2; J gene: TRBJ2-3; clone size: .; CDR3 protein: CASSSGTRGGDTQYF; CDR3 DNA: TGTGCCAGCAGCTCCGGAACGAGGGGAGGCGATACGCAGTATTTT
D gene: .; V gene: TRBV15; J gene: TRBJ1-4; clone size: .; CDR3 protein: CATSSGPRGVVRGKKLFF; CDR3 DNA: TGTGCCACCAGCAGTGGCCCCCGCGGTGTTGTGCGCGGTAAAAAACTGTTTTTT
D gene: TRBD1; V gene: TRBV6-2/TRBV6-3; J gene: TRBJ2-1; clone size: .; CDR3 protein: CASSYPRQGYNEQFF; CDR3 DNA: TGTGCCAGCAGTTACCCCCGACAGGGATACAATGAGCAGTTCTTC
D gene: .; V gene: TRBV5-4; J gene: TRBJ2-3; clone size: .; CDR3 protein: CASSLVAGDTDTQYF; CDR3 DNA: TGTGCCAGCAGCTTGGTGGCAGGGGATACAGATACGCAGTATTTT
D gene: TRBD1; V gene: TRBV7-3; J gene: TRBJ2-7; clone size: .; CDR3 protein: CASSHISPLLGTGSLYEQYF; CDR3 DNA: TGTGCCAGCAGCCATATCAGCCCCCTTCTAGGGACAGGGAGTCTCTACGAGCAGTACTTC
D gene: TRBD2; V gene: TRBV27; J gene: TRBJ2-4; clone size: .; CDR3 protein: CASSSYPPYSGGLAKNIQYF; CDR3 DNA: TGTGCCAGCAGTTCCTATCCTCCTTATAGCGGGGGGCTAGCCAAAAACATTCAGTACTTC
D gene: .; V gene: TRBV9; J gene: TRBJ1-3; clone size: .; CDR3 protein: CASSVLASGGNTIYF; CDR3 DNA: TGTGCCAGCAGCGTATTGGCCAGTGGTGGAAACACCATATATTTT
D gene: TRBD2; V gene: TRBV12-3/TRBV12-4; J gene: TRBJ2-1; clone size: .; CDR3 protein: CASTGGRAEQFF; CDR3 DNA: TGTGCCAGCACGGGAGGTAGGGCGGAGCAGTTCTTC
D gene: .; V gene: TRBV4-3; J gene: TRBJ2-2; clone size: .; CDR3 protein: CASSQASRATGELFF; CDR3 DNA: TGCGCCAGCAGCCAAGCCAGTAGGGCCACCGGGGAGCTGTTTTTT
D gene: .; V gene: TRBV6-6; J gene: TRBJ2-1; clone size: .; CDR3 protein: CASKPRPTKVAFF; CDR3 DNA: TGTGCCAGCAAGCCTCGACCTACTAAGGTCGCGTTCTTC
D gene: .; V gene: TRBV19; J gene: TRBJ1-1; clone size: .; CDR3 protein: CACQGLNTEAFF; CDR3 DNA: TGTGCCTGTCAGGGCTTGAACACTGAAGCTTTCTTT
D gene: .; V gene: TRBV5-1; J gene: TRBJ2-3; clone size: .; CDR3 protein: CASSVVGRSTDTQYF; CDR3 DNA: TGCGCCAGCAGCGTGGTAGGCAGGAGCACAGATACGCAGTATTTT
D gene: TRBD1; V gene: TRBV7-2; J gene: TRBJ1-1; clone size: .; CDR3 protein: CAIETGLNTEAFF; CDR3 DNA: TGTGCCATCGAGACAGGGTTGAACACTGAAGCTTTCTTT
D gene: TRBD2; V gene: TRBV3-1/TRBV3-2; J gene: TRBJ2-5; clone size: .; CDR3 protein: CASSQGTSGVGETQYF; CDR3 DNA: TGTGCCAGCAGCCAGGGGACTAGCGGGGTAGGAGAGACCCAGTACTTC
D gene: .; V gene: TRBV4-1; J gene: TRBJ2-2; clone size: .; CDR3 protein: CASSQRGGLRAGELFF; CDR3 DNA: .
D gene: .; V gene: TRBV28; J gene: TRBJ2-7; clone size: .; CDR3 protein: CASRSRLGHIHEQYF; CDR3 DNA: TGTGCCAGCAGGTCACGTCTGGGACATATCCACGAGCAGTACTTC
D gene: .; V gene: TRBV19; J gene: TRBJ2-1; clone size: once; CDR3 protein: CASSMTGTNEQFF; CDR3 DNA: TGTGCCAGTAGTATGACAGGGACTAATGAGCAGTTCTTC
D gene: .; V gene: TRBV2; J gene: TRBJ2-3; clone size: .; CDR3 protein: CASSVLGAEDTQYF; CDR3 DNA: TGTGCCAGCAGCGTTCTTGGGGCGGAAGATACGCAGTATTTT
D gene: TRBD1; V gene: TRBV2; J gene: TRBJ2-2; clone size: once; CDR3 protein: CASRDRGFTGELFF; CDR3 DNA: TGTGCCAGCAGGGACAGGGGGTTTACCGGGGAGCTGTTTTTT
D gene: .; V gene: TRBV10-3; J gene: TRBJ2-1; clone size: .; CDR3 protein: CAISESGTYNEQFF; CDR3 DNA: TGTGCCATCAGTGAGTCGGGAACCTACAATGAGCAGTTCTTC
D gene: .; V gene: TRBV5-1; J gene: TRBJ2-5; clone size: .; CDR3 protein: CASSLAPPNAGETQYF; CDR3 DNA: TGCGCCAGCAGCTTGGCTCCCCCTAATGCGGGGGAGACCCAGTACTTC
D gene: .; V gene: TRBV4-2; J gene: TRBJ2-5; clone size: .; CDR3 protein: CASSQDEGQGQETQYF; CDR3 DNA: TGTGCCAGCAGCCAAGATGAGGGGCAGGGACAAGAGACCCAGTACTTC
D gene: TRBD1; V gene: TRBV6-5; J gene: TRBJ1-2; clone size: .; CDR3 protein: CASSYSTGDGGYTF; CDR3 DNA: TGTGCCAGCAGTTACTCGACAGGGGACGGAGGCTACACCTTC